In its sample, the clone carrying this TCR beta chain was seen once. Data came from immunoSEQ multiplex PCR; TCRdb stores just in-frame clones and leaves some out. The data hold about 130,000 clones, with 92% observed a single time. This entry belongs to a study of T cell responses to AZD1222 COVID-19 vaccine. Germline lookup yields CDR1 LGHDT and CDR2 YNNKEL (reference sequence). The CDR3 is 12 residues long. With 5 bases removed from V and 7 bases from J, the gap between germline ends came to 9 bases. The chain joins TRBV3-1 (or the pseudogene TRBV3-2) to TRBJ1-5; D ambiguous. The clonotype originates from an adult in good health. Specimen: peripheral blood, collected on day 0 of AZD1222 vaccination. The CDR3 DNA sequence: TGTGCCAGCAGCTTCGGGATCCAGCCCCAGCATTTT. Its protein product is CASSFGIQPQHF.